This T cell receptor beta chain was identified in a study of blood T cell repertoires in COVID-19. Turning to the study itself: Researchers got acute and convalescent COVID-19 samples from the United States, Italy and Spain. T cells, B-cell-depleted T cells, or PBMCs supplied cDNA or gDNA.

This CDR3 has 18 residues. Trimming took 5 bases from V and 3 from J, leaving 20 bases between them. Germline CDR1 SGHVS, CDR2 FNYEAQ. As handled by the study authors: Amplifying reference gene primers gave estimates of nucleated cell counts. Sequencing was performed with immunoSEQ multiplex PCR; in TCRdb, only in-frame clones are kept and a portion is missing. That table furnishes V, J and clone size, whereas the DNA furnished D and trimming. The sample yields fewer than 150,000 clones, around 82% seen once. The receptor was derived from a human donor in a cohort sampled during active COVID-19. The sample consisted of peripheral blood. The V and J genes are TRBV7-6 and TRBJ2-6; weak D call: TRBD1 (8 bases). The CDR3 sequence is CASSPGQAGRFGANVLTF. The CDR3 DNA reads TGTGCCAGCAGCCCGGGACAGGCCGGGAGGTTTGGGGCCAACGTCCTGACTTTC.